A selection of T cell receptor beta chains follows, all from one sample in a study of T-cell reconstitution after alpha-beta-depleted transplantation in children. TCRdb redid the calling of the PCR reads with MiXCR, one entry per CDR3 protein. The sample shows about 580,000 distinct CDR3 sequences, around 27% of them seen only once. The material was PBMCs, obtained before TCRalphabeta/CD19-depleted stem cell transplant. These receptors were collected from a boy in the first two years of life with Wiskott-Aldrich syndrome, due to receive a stem cell transplant. Both conserved end residues are part of each CDR3. The D gene is left open where the match is weak. Expanded clones get a size class; other rows say once, few or many, or leave the size out.

TRBJ1-2,TRBD1,TRBV14,-,TGTGCCAGCAGCGAGACAGGGGGCGATCCCCGTTCTAACTATGGCTACACCTTC,CASSETGGDPRSNYGYTF
TRBJ2-1,TRBD2,TRBV4-1,once,TGCGCCAGCAGCCAAGATCACACTAGCGGGTACAATGAGCAGTTCTTC,CASSQDHTSGYNEQFF
TRBJ2-6,-,TRBV12-3/TRBV12-4,few,TGTGCCAGCAGTTTTGGGGTTTCTGGGGCCAACGTCCTGACTTTC,CASSFGVSGANVLTF
TRBJ2-5,-,TRBV5-1,-,TGCGCCAGCACCGTAACTCCTCAAGAGACCCAGTACTTC,CASTVTPQETQYF
TRBJ2-6,TRBD2,TRBV10-3,-,TGTGCCATCAGTGGGACAGCGGGAGGGCCTCGGGCCAACGTCCTGACTTTC,CAISGTAGGPRANVLTF
TRBJ2-2,TRBD1,TRBV5-5,few,TGTGCCAGCAGCTTGATAGCTGGGACAGGGAATTACGGGGAGCTGTTTTTT,CASSLIAGTGNYGELFF
TRBJ2-7,-,TRBV2,-,TGTGCCAGCACCGAGCGGAGAGAGCAGTACTTC,CASTERREQYF
TRBJ2-3,-,TRBV7-2,-,TGTGCCAGCAGCGCGACCATCTGGACAGTTGTGGGGGGTACGCAGTATTTT,CASSATIWTVVGGTQYF
TRBJ2-3,-,TRBV28,-,TGTGCCAGCAGCCTACCGGGACCCTCATATGATACGCAGTATTTT,CASSLPGPSYDTQYF
TRBJ2-1,-,TRBV7-2,-,TGTGCCAGCAGCTTAGCGCATCTGCGGGTGTACAATGAGCAGTTCTTC,CASSLAHLRVYNEQFF
TRBJ2-6,-,TRBV5-5,once,TGTGCCAGCAGCTTGGGCACAAAGTCCTCTGGGGCCAACGTCCTGACTTTC,CASSLGTKSSGANVLTF
TRBJ2-3,-,TRBV20-1,-,TGCAGTGCTTGGCGGGCTCCGCAAGATACGCAGTATTTT,CSAWRAPQDTQYF
TRBJ2-1,-,TRBV5-1,many,TGCGCCAGCAGCTTGGGGCTACACAATGAGCAGTTCTTC,CASSLGLHNEQFF
TRBJ2-1,-,TRBV10-3,few,TGTGCCATCCTTCCCGATAGCGGCTATGAGCAGTTCTTC,CAILPDSGYEQFF
TRBJ1-6,TRBD1,TRBV7-6,few,TGTGCCAGCAGCGCACGACAGGGGAATAATTCACCCCTCCACTTT,CASSARQGNNSPLHF
TRBJ2-5,TRBD1,TRBV5-1,few,TGCGCCAGCAGCTTGGATAGGGGGCAGGGGGAGACCCAGTACTTC,CASSLDRGQGETQYF
TRBJ2-7,-,TRBV5-1,once,TGCGCCAGCAAGGCAGGGCACGAGCAGTACTTC,CASKAGHEQYF
TRBJ1-3,-,TRBV6-5,-,TGTGCCAGCAGTTGGCAGGGACACTCTGGAAACACCATATATTTT,CASSWQGHSGNTIYF
TRBJ2-1,-,TRBV5-6,-,TGTGCCAGCAGCTATGATACTCAGGGAAATGAGCAGTTCTTC,CASSYDTQGNEQFF
TRBJ2-3,-,TRBV29-1,many,TGCAGCGTTGTAAGTGCGATCACAGATACGCAGTATTTT,CSVVSAITDTQYF
TRBJ2-3,TRBD2,TRBV12-3/TRBV12-4,-,TGTGCCAGCAGTCAGCCGGGACTAGCGGTTAGCACAGATACGCAGTATTTT,CASSQPGLAVSTDTQYF
TRBJ1-1,-,TRBV11-2,few,TGTGCCAGCAGCTTATTTCCGGGACGGGTGAACACTGAAGCTTTCTTT,CASSLFPGRVNTEAFF
TRBJ2-7,TRBD1,TRBV29-1,few,TGCAGCGTTGAACCACAGGGGTCCTACGAGCAGTACTTC,CSVEPQGSYEQYF
TRBJ2-1,TRBD2,TRBV7-9,-,TGTGCCAGCTCCACATTTAAAGCGGGAAAAAACAATGAGCAGTTCTTC,CASSTFKAGKNNEQFF
TRBJ2-3,TRBD2,TRBV7-2,-,TGTGCCAGCAGCTTGGCGAGCGGGGGGGGGACGCAGTATTTT,CASSLASGGGTQYF
TRBJ2-1,TRBD2,TRBV5-6,-,TGTGCCAGCAGCTTGGAGCTAGCGGGAGGGCCTGATGAGCAGTTCTTC,CASSLELAGGPDEQFF
TRBJ2-7,-,TRBV20-1,-,TGCAGTGCTAGGTACGCCAAAAGTGAAAAGAGCTCCTACGAGCAGTACTTC,CSARYAKSEKSSYEQYF
TRBJ2-1,TRBD2,TRBV20-1,-,TGCAGTGCTAGAAATGAGGTTCAGCGGGAGGTGGGGGGCAATGAGCAGTTCTTC,CSARNEVQREVGGNEQFF
TRBJ2-7,-,TRBV12-3/TRBV12-4,-,TGTGCCAGCAGTTTAAGTCTCAACGAGCAGTACTTC,CASSLSLNEQYF
TRBJ2-1,-,TRBV5-1,few,TGCGCCAGCAGCTTGGGGACCAGCGGAACGAACAATGAGCAGTTCTTC,CASSLGTSGTNNEQFF
TRBJ2-7,TRBD1,TRBV7-8,-,TGTGCCAGCAGTTTGACAGGGGGCCTCGAGCAGTACTTC,CASSLTGGLEQYF
TRBJ2-3,TRBD2,TRBV6-1,-,TGTGCCAGCAGAAGCGGGACTAGCGGGAGAAGTGGGACAGATACGCAGTATTTT,CASRSGTSGRSGTDTQYF
TRBJ2-4,-,TRBV5-5,few,TGTGCCAGCAGCCCAGGGTACGAAAACATTCAGTACTTC,CASSPGYENIQYF
TRBJ2-7,-,TRBV7-6,-,TGTGCCAGCAGCTTAGGTCTGCGTTACGAGCAGTACTTC,CASSLGLRYEQYF
TRBJ2-1,-,TRBV5-1,many,TGCGCCAGCAGCCCCATCGTTCCCTCCCACAATGAGCAGTTCTTC,CASSPIVPSHNEQFF
TRBJ1-3,-,TRBV10-3,few,TGTGCCATCAGCAGGGCTGGAAACACCATATATTTT,CAISRAGNTIYF
TRBJ2-7,-,TRBV20-1,few,TGCAGTTCAGCAATCGACCGAGAGCAGTACTTC,CSSAIDREQYF
TRBJ2-3,-,TRBV12-3/TRBV12-4,-,TGTGCCAGCAGTTTCTCAAGGGCATCTCAAAGGCATTTT,CASSFSRASQRHF
TRBJ2-3,-,TRBV20-1,few,TGCAGTGCTAGAGATCCCTCGGCTAACACAGATACGCAGTATTTT,CSARDPSANTDTQYF
TRBJ2-7,TRBD1,TRBV10-3,-,TGTGCCATCAGTGAGAACAGGGGGTTTGGCTACGAGCAGTACTTC,CAISENRGFGYEQYF
TRBJ2-2,TRBD1,TRBV5-1,few,TGCGCCAGCAGCACGGCACAGGGGGGCGGGGAGCTGTTTTTT,CASSTAQGGGELFF
TRBJ2-7,-,TRBV5-6,-,TGTGCCAGCAGCTTCGGGACGGGGTACGAGCAGTACTTC,CASSFGTGYEQYF
TRBJ2-1,TRBD2,TRBV12-3/TRBV12-4,few,TGTGCCAGCAGTTTGGGCGGGACTAGCGGGAGGAGAGAGCAGTTCTTC,CASSLGGTSGRREQFF
TRBJ2-2,-,TRBV19,few,TGTGCCAGTAGTGAGTACAGCACCACCGGGGAGCTGTTTTTT,CASSEYSTTGELFF
TRBJ1-1,-,TRBV5-1,few,TGCGCCAGCAGCCAACCCGGACAGAACACTGAAGCTTTCTTT,CASSQPGQNTEAFF
TRBJ2-3,TRBD2,TRBV2,few,TGTGCCAGCAGAGGGACTAGCGTGGATACGCAGTATTTT,CASRGTSVDTQYF
TRBJ2-5,-,TRBV20-1,-,TGCAGTGCTAGAGTCAGGGTCCCCTCCTCACAAGAGACCCAGTACTTC,CSARVRVPSSQETQYF
TRBJ1-5,-,TRBV20-1,-,TGCAGTGCAGCCCTTAGCAATCAGCCCCAGCATTTT,CSAALSNQPQHF
TRBJ1-6,TRBD1,TRBV10-3,-,TGTGCCATCAGCGAATCCCGGGACAGCAATAATTCACCCCTCCACTTT,CAISESRDSNNSPLHF
TRBJ2-3,TRBD1,TRBV11-1,-,TGTGCCAGCAGCGAAGGGGACAGAGACACAGATACGCAGTATTTT,CASSEGDRDTDTQYF
TRBJ2-7,TRBD1,TRBV3-1,few,TGTGCCAGCGGTCCGGGACAGGGTAAGCAGTACTTC,CASGPGQGKQYF
TRBJ2-5,TRBD2,TRBV5-1,few,TGCGCCAGCAGCTTGGCCTGGACTAGCCAAGAGACCCAGTACTTC,CASSLAWTSQETQYF
TRBJ2-3,-,TRBV7-8,few,TGTGCCAGCAGCTTACAGGGGACCCCGACTTTTAGCACAGATACGCAGTATTTT,CASSLQGTPTFSTDTQYF
TRBJ2-7,-,TRBV5-1,-,TGCGCCAGCAGCTTCGCCCCCTCGGTTAGCTACGAGCAGTACTTC,CASSFAPSVSYEQYF
TRBJ2-7,TRBD2,TRBV10-3,few,TGTGCCATCAGTGAACTAGCGGGAGCCTACGAGCAGTACTTC,CAISELAGAYEQYF
TRBJ2-7,-,TRBV10-2,-,TGCGCCAGCAGTGAGCACCCCAGAACCTACGAGCAGTACTTC,CASSEHPRTYEQYF